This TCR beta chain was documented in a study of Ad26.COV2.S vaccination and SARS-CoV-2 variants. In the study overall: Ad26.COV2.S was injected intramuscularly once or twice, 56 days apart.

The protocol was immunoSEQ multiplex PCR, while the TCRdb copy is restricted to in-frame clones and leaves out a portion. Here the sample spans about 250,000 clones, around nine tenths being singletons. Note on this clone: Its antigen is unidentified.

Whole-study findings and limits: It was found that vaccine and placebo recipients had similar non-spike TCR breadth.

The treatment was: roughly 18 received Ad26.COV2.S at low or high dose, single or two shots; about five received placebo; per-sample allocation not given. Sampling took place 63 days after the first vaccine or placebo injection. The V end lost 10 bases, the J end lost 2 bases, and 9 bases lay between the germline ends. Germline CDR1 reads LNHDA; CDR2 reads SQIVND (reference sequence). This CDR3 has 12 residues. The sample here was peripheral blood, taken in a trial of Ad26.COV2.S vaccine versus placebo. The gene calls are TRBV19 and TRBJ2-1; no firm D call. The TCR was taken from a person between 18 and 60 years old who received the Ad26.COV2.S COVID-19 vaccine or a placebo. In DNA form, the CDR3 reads TGTGCCACTTCGTACCCCTACAATGAGCAGTTCTTC. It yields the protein CATSYPYNEQFF.